This note documents a single TCR beta chain sequence. Its antigen is unknown. 60 Vbeta and 13 Jbeta primers were used in PCR. TCRdb's table, derived via immunoSEQ multiplex PCR, lists solely in-frame clones and lacks some. The profile shows under 150,000 clones, approximately 85% of them singletons. This entry belongs to a study of cytomegalovirus exposure and HLA in healthy donors. At the level of the study: An early data release held tens of millions of unique TCRs from HLA-typed donors.

At sampling all donors were nominally healthy, likely with unrecorded immune exposures. The CDR3 is made up of 17 amino acids. J lost 7 bases, V lost 2 bases, and 12 bases had no gene match. Per the germline V gene, CDR1 is LGHNA and CDR2 is YSLEER. Study results and caveats: A reported reduction in N-insertions relative to the approximately 670-donor mean was seen in an Asian-associated ancestry cluster in a later analysis.

The chain couples TRBV4-3 to TRBJ1-2; 11 nucleotides line up with TRBD1. Sequencing was carried out using PBMCs. This sequence originates from a boy younger than 18 in good health and CMV-seronegative. CDR3 sequence reads: CASSQPDRDRGLGGYTF. The CDR3 DNA follows: TGCGCCAGCAGCCAACCTGATAGGGACAGGGGGTTAGGTGGCTACACCTTC.